This is a list of T cell receptor beta chains from one sample in a study of T cell responses to AZD1222 COVID-19 vaccine. The assay was immunoSEQ multiplex PCR, and TCRdb's table has in-frame clones only and misses some. The profile shows about 110,000 clones, about 90% of them singletons. Source: peripheral blood, taken 28 days after the second AZD1222 dose. These receptors all come from an adult who received the AZD1222 COVID-19 vaccine. The CDR3 runs from the conserved cysteine through the conserved F or W. A D gene is named only where the DNA matches it firmly. Only some rows state a clone size, as once, few, many or a class for expanded clones.

cdr3_nt cdr3_aa d_call v_call clone_size j_call
TGTGCCACCAGTGATTTCAAGACCGGGACAGGGGGCTCCTACGAGCAGTACTTC CATSDFKTGTGGSYEQYF TRBD1 TRBV24-1 - TRBJ2-7
TGTGCCAGCAGCGAAGGGGGGGGGCTAGGGGAGACCCAGTACTTC CASSEGGGLGETQYF - TRBV7-9 - TRBJ2-5
TGTGCCAGCAGCCGAGGGACCGCCCCACGTAACTATGGCTACACCTTC CASSRGTAPRNYGYTF - TRBV3-1/TRBV3-2 - TRBJ1-2
TGTGCCAGCTCACCATCCCGCGGGAACATTCAGTACTTC CASSPSRGNIQYF - TRBV18 - TRBJ2-4
TGTGCCAGCTCGGGTGCCCTTGACAAAGGTGAAGTGGAACTGTTTTTT CASSGALDKGEVELFF - TRBV18 - TRBJ1-4
TGTGCCAGCAGTCCCCGGGCCTCCCCTACTTATGGCTACACCTTC CASSPRASPTYGYTF - TRBV27 - TRBJ1-2
TGCGCCAGCAGCTTAGGCGCGAACACCGGGGAGCTGTTTTTT CASSLGANTGELFF - TRBV5-1 - TRBJ2-2
TGTGCCAGCAGCCCCCGTTGGCACTCTGGGGCCAACGTCCTGACTTTC CASSPRWHSGANVLTF - TRBV7-2 - TRBJ2-6
TGTGCCAGCAGCCCCGGACACCCAGGAAACAATGAGCAGTTCTTC CASSPGHPGNNEQFF - TRBV7-8 - TRBJ2-1
TGTGCCAGCAGCCAAGGGCGGGGGGGCGGCAACATTCAGTACTTC CASSQGRGGGNIQYF TRBD2 TRBV3-1/TRBV3-2 - TRBJ2-4
TGCGCCAGCAGCGTAACCGGGACAGAGACCTATGGCTACACCTTC CASSVTGTETYGYTF TRBD1 TRBV5-1 - TRBJ1-2
TGCGCCAGCAGTACCGACAGCGGAAATTCACCCCTCCACTTT CASSTDSGNSPLHF - TRBV5-1 - TRBJ1-6
TGTGCCAGCAGCTTGCGGCAGAACAATGAAAAACTGTTTTTT CASSLRQNNEKLFF - TRBV5-4 - TRBJ1-4
TGTGCCAGCAGGAGCGGGGGCGCTTTTTCCGGGGAGCTGTTTTTT CASRSGGAFSGELFF TRBD2 TRBV6-6 - TRBJ2-2
TGCGCCAGCAGCTTATCCGGGACAGGGGGCTCGAGAGAGCAGTACTTC CASSLSGTGGSREQYF TRBD1 TRBV5-1 - TRBJ2-7
TGTGCCAGCAGTTACAGCGCGGCGGGGGGCACAGATACGCAGTATTTT CASSYSAAGGTDTQYF TRBD2 TRBV6-5 once TRBJ2-3
TGTGCCAGCTCACAGCGGACCTCTCCCCCCGGCGAGCAGTACTTC CASSQRTSPPGEQYF - TRBV18 - TRBJ2-7
TGTGCCAGCAACCTTGGACAGACCCAGCATGAGCAGTTCTTC CASNLGQTQHEQFF - TRBV7-3 once TRBJ2-1
TGTGCCAGCAGTGTCAACAGGGGAGGGGAGCAGTACTTC CASSVNRGGEQYF - TRBV6-1 - TRBJ2-7
TGTGCCAGCAGTGGAAGACAGGGGCGTATGGGTTTTTCCCTCTATGGCTACACCTTC CASSGRQGRMGFSLYGYTF TRBD1 TRBV27 once TRBJ1-2
TGCGCCAGCAGCCCGGCGGGTGCGCGCGATGAAAAACTGTTTTTT CASSPAGARDEKLFF - TRBV5-1 - TRBJ1-4
TGTGCCAACCCCCGAAACAGGGGGGCGCTTTTGGGTGGCTACACCTTC CANPRNRGALLGGYTF TRBD1 TRBV25-1 - TRBJ1-2
TGCGCCAGCAGCCAAGAGCCACTGTTAGGGCTATGGGGTGAAAAACTGTTTTTT CASSQEPLLGLWGEKLFF - TRBV4-1 - TRBJ1-4
TGTGCCAGCAGTCAAAAAGTAGCCTATGGCTACACCTTC CASSQKVAYGYTF - TRBV6-2/TRBV6-3 once TRBJ1-2
TGTGCCAGCAGCGGTGGGGGGCGACCCATAACGGTCTACGAGCAGTACTTC CASSGGGRPITVYEQYF - TRBV5-5 few TRBJ2-7
TGTGCCAGCAGCCCAGCAACGGATAGCAATCAGCCCCAGCATTTT CASSPATDSNQPQHF - TRBV6-5 - TRBJ1-5
TGTGCCAGCGGACAGTCAATCACCGTGGGGGGCTACACCTTC CASGQSITVGGYTF - TRBV6-5 - TRBJ1-2
TGTGCCAGCAGCTTAGAGAGTAGCTCAATCTACGAGCAGTACTTC CASSLESSSIYEQYF - TRBV7-2 - TRBJ2-7
TGTGCCAGCAGCCTAAGGACAGATTTAGACGGCTACACCTTC CASSLRTDLDGYTF - TRBV9 - TRBJ1-2
TGCGCCAGCAGCTTGGCCCCGGGACTAGCTGGAGAGACCCAGTACTTC CASSLAPGLAGETQYF TRBD2 TRBV5-1 - TRBJ2-5
TGCGCCAGCAGCCTCAAATCAGGGGCTCCACCCTACGAGCAGTACTTC CASSLKSGAPPYEQYF - TRBV4-1 - TRBJ2-7
TGCGCCAGCAGCCATCCCCAGGGGGCGATCTCTGGGGCCAACGTCCTGACTTTC CASSHPQGAISGANVLTF TRBD1 TRBV4-3 - TRBJ2-6
TGTGCCACCAGCAGAGATATAAACAGACGCACCGGGGAGCTGTTTTTT CATSRDINRRTGELFF - TRBV15 - TRBJ2-2
TGTGCCAGCAGCACCGGGACTAGCGGGGACCTCGGCACAGATACGCAGTATTTT CASSTGTSGDLGTDTQYF TRBD2 TRBV7-6 - TRBJ2-3
TGTGCCAGCAGCTACATGGACGGAGCGAACTATGGCTACACCTTC CASSYMDGANYGYTF - TRBV7-8 - TRBJ1-2
TGTGCCTGGAGTGACAAACAGGGATCCCACAATGGCTACACCTTC CAWSDKQGSHNGYTF - TRBV30 - TRBJ1-2
TGCGCCAGCAGCTTCGGCGGGACAGGCGTCAATAATGAAAAACTGTTTTTT CASSFGGTGVNNEKLFF TRBD1 TRBV5-1 - TRBJ1-4
TGTGCCAGTAGTGCACAGTGGACGAACACTGAAGCTTTCTTT CASSAQWTNTEAFF - TRBV19 - TRBJ1-1
TGTGCCAGCAGTTACTCAAGAGGGGTCTACACCTTC CASSYSRGVYTF - TRBV6-5 - TRBJ1-2
TGCGCCAGCAGCCAAGGTCCGACAGGGAGGATCCCCGGGGAGCTGTTTTTT CASSQGPTGRIPGELFF - TRBV4-3 - TRBJ2-2
TGTGCCAGCAGCCTTCGGGGCTTGGGCAATCAGCCCCAGCATTTT CASSLRGLGNQPQHF - TRBV5-6 - TRBJ1-5
TGTGCCAGCAGCGTAGAGGCCTACGTTGTCCGAGAGACCCAGTACTTC CASSVEAYVVRETQYF - TRBV9 - TRBJ2-5
TGTGCCAGCTCACCGACAGGTCTAGCGAACACCGGGGAGCTGTTTTTT CASSPTGLANTGELFF - TRBV18 - TRBJ2-2
TGTGCCAGCAGCACGGACAGGGGACGGCTCTATGGCTACACCTTC CASSTDRGRLYGYTF TRBD1 TRBV13 few TRBJ1-2
TGTGCCAGCAGCCAAGTGGGACCTCAGCCCCAGCATTTT CASSQVGPQPQHF - TRBV3-1/TRBV3-2 - TRBJ1-5
TGTGCTAGCAGTTATGTGGGGACAGATACGCAGTATTTT CASSYVGTDTQYF - TRBV7-7 - TRBJ2-3
TGTGCCAGCAGAAATGACGGGAACACCGGGGAGCTGTTTTTT CASRNDGNTGELFF - TRBV6-5 - TRBJ2-2
TGTGCCAGCAGTGACTCGGTAGGGAGCACAGATACGCAGTATTTT CASSDSVGSTDTQYF - TRBV6-4 many TRBJ2-3
TGTGCCAGCAGCCAAGACAGACCGGGGGGCGGGACCGGGGAGCTGTTTTTT CASSQDRPGGGTGELFF - TRBV4-2 - TRBJ2-2
TGCGCCAGCAGTGGAGGTAGCGGGGCGAACACCGGGGAGCTGTTTTTT CASSGGSGANTGELFF TRBD2 TRBV5-1 - TRBJ2-2
TGCGCCAGCAGCCAAGACCCCGACGTGTGGAAAAGCACCTACGAGCAGTACTTC CASSQDPDVWKSTYEQYF - TRBV4-1 - TRBJ2-7
TGCGCCAGCAGCCCAGGGGGACAGAACACTGAAGCTTTCTTT CASSPGGQNTEAFF TRBD1 TRBV5-1 - TRBJ1-1
TGCGCCAGCAGCCGGAGTGATAGCTACGAGCAGTACTTC CASSRSDSYEQYF - TRBV4-1 - TRBJ2-7
TGTGCCAGCAGCCCCAGGACCGGGACAGGGAACACCGGGGAGCTGTTTTTT CASSPRTGTGNTGELFF TRBD1 TRBV7-6 - TRBJ2-2